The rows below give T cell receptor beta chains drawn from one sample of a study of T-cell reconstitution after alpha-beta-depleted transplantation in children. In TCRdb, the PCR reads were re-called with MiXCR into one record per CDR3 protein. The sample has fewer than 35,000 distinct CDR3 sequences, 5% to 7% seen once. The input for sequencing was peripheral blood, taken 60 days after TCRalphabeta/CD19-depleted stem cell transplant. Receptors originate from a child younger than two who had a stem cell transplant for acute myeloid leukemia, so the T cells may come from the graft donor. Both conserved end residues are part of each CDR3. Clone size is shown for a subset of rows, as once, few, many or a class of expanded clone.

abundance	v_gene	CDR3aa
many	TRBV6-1	CASSEIMNTEAFF
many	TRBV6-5	CASSSSGYNEQFF
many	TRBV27	CASSSFYRGSYTEAFF
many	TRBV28	CASRLTGRGGNQPQHF
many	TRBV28	CASSVRRTGEYEQYF
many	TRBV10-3	CAISGVNEAFF
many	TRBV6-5	CASSYTAQGFDTGELFF
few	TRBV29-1	CSARTGVSYEQYF
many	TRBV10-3	CATTGYTEAFF
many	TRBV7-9	CAIINEKLFF
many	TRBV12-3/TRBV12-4	CASSLEEVAGVREQYF
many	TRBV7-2	CASSGDSSSYNEQFF
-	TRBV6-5	CASAPGAEYNEQFF
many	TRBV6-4	CASSEQGGGTEAFF
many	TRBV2	CASSVGNIQYF
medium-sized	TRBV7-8	CASSFGTSRVPYEQYF
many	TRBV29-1	CSVRAGGADTQYF
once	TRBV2	CASSERAGGYNEQFF
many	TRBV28	CASSLLGGLHEQYF
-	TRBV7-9	CASSLGRGTLSYEQYF
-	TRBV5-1	CASSSQPTSGRAYEQYF